Listed here is a single TCR beta chain. Its antigen is currently unknown. These data belong to a study of OX40 agonist ivuxolimab in advanced cancers. At the level of the study: Partial responses were achieved by three patients, one with hepatocellular carcinoma and two with cutaneous melanoma.

Here immunoSEQ multiplex PCR was the method, and the copy in TCRdb shows in-frame clones only, minus some. The profile covers roughly 14,000 clones, with roughly 82% appearing a single time and about two fifths taken by the ten largest. This CDR3 spans 14 amino acids. Germline V gives CDR1 MGHRA, CDR2 YSYEKL. The V and J ends lost 3 bases and 2 bases, in that order; junction bases with no gene match: 3. Study-level findings and limits: Compared with others, partial responders at 0.1-3.0 mg/kg displayed clonal expansion among the lowest. Clonal expansion by week 6 occurred in CD4+ and CD8+ blood T cells (at 0.1 to 3.0 mg/kg). The expanded peripheral T cells' antigen specificity was not determined.

The material sequenced was CD4+ or CD8+ T cells sorted from blood, taken in a trial of the OX40 agonist ivuxolimab. The receptor comes from an adult with an advanced solid tumor such as melanoma, head and neck, liver or kidney cancer. The chain has TRBV4-1 and TRBJ1-2; TRBD1 aligns across 7 bases. Here the CDR3 DNA reads TGCGCCAGCAGCCATCCACAGGGGAACTATGGCTACACCTTC. Translation: CASSHPQGNYGYTF.